This T cell receptor beta chain was documented in a study of T-cell reconstitution after alpha-beta-depleted transplantation in children. This clonotype was detected once. The CDR3 runs 17 residues. Trimming shortened V by 1 base and J by 0 bases, and 13 bases separated the two germline ends. The germline V gene has CDR1 MGHRA and CDR2 YSYEKL. Unique molecular identifiers were incorporated into the prepared TCRbeta library. One entry per CDR3 protein, called by TCRdb with MiXCR from the PCR reads. The sample carries about 410,000 distinct CDR3 sequences, around 20% recorded once. The TCR comes from a human donor who donated a stem cell graft to a child with acute myeloid leukemia. The chain carries TRBV4-1 and TRBJ1-3; D is unclear. Here the sequenced sample was PBMCs from the stem cell graft donor, taken from the stem cell graft. For the CDR3, the DNA is TGCGCCAGCAGCCAAGGCCGCCAAATGGGCTCTGGAAACACCATATATTTT. The encoded protein is CASSQGRQMGSGNTIYF.